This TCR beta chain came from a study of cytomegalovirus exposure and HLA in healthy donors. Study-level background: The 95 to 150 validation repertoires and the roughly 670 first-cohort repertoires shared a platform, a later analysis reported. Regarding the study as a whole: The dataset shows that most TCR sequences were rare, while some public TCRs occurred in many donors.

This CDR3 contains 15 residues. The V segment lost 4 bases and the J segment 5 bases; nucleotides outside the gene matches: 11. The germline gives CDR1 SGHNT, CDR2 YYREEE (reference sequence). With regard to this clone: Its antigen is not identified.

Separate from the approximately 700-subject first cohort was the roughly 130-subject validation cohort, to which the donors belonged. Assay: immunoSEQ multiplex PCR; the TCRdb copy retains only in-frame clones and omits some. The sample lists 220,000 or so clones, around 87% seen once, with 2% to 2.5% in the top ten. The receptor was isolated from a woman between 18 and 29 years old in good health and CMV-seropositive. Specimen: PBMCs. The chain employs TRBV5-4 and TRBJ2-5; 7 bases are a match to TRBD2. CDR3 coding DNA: TGTGCCAGCAGCCCCAGGAGCGGGATGCGGGAGACCCAGTACTTC. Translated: CASSPRSGMRETQYF. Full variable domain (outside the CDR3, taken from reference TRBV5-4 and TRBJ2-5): ETGVTQSPTHLIKTRGQQVTLRCSSQSGHNTVSWYQQALGQGPQFIFQYYREEENGRGNFPPRFSGLQFPNYSSELNVNALELDDSALYLCASSPRSGMRETQYFGPGTRLLVL.